The T cell receptor beta chain under discussion was sequenced for a study of blood T cell repertoires in COVID-19. For the study at large: Samples came from the United States, Italy and Spain, spanning acute and convalescent COVID-19. PBMCs, B-cell-depleted T cells, or T cells provided the cDNA or gDNA that made up the material.

Seattle patient enrollment occurred during active infection, with longitudinal follow-up thereafter. CDR1 and CDR2 (germline): LNHDA, SQIVND (reference sequence). The trim removed 6 bases at V and 4 bases at J, leaving 2 bases unmatched. This CDR3 has 15 amino acids. Authors' processing steps: How many nucleated cells were present was estimated from reference gene primer amplification. Clones were sequenced by immunoSEQ multiplex PCR, and TCRdb holds only the in-frame ones, with some missing. That table is the source of V, J and clone size, and D and trimming were worked out from the DNA. The sample records about 190,000 clones, around 80% being singletons.

The source of this sequence is a woman aged 55-70 years with COVID-19, enrolled during active disease. Sequencing was done on a sample of peripheral blood. V usage is TRBV19 and J usage is TRBJ2-1; 14 bases map to TRBD2. The CDR3 sequence: CASSRTSGGYNEQFF. Written as DNA, the CDR3 is TGTGCCAGTAGCCGGACTAGCGGGGGGTACAATGAGCAGTTCTTC. Drawing the rest from reference TRBV19 and TRBJ2-1, the complete variable domain is DGGITQSPKYLFRKEGQNVTLSCEQNLNHDAMYWYRQDPGQGLRLIYYSQIVNDFQKGDIAEGYSVSREKKESFPLTVTSAQKNPTAFYLCASSRTSGGYNEQFFGPGTRLTVL.